This is a list of T cell receptor beta chains from one sample in a study of CD8 T cells in Susac syndrome. TCRdb passed the immunoSEQ multiplex PCR reads through MiXCR, listing each CDR3 protein once. This sample carries tens of thousands of distinct CDR3 sequences, 85% to 95% of them seen once, and the ten largest clones take about 0.45%. Sequenced sample: CD8+ T cells from PBMCs. Receptors originate from a human donor with Susac syndrome. Both conserved end residues are part of each CDR3. The order of the fields is clone size, V gene, D gene, J gene, CDR3 length, CDR3 DNA, CDR3 protein. A D gene is named only where the DNA matches it firmly. Clone size is shown for a subset of rows, as once, few, many or a class of expanded clone.

>.|TRBV4-1|.|TRBJ2-7|17
TGCGCCAGCAGCCAAAAGTGGGCCCAGGGGAGCTCCTACGAGCAGTACTTC
CASSQKWAQGSSYEQYF
>.|TRBV15|.|TRBJ1-5|15
TGTGCCACCAGCGACCTTACCGGGGCCAATCAGCCCCAGCATTTT
CATSDLTGANQPQHF
>.|TRBV27|.|TRBJ2-5|14
TGTGCCAGCAGTTTATCGACCTCGGGGGAGACCCAGTACTTC
CASSLSTSGETQYF
>.|TRBV12-3/TRBV12-4|.|TRBJ2-3|13
TGTGCCAGCAGTTTAGCAAGATCGGATACGCAGTATTTT
CASSLARSDTQYF
>once|TRBV13|.|TRBJ2-7|17
TGTGCCAGCAGCTTAGGTGGAGCTATCCCTCTTCCCTACGAGCAGTACTTC
CASSLGGAIPLPYEQYF
>.|TRBV7-2|TRBD1|TRBJ2-3|15
TGTGCCAGCAGCCAGGGACAGTCTAGCACAGATACGCAGTATTTT
CASSQGQSSTDTQYF
>once|TRBV7-9|.|TRBJ2-7|15
TGTGCCAGCAGCCCCTTGGCGGGGTCAACCTACGAGCAGTACTTC
CASSPLAGSTYEQYF
>.|TRBV5-4|.|TRBJ2-1|11
TGTGCCAGCAGCTTAGAGGCTGAGCAGTTCTTC
CASSLEAEQFF
>.|TRBV4-1|.|TRBJ2-5|12
TGCGCCAGCCCGGGCCTAAGGGAGACCCAGTACTTC
CASPGLRETQYF
>.|TRBV20-1|.|TRBJ1-2|13
TGCAGTGCCACTACCAGCGAACCCTATGGCTACACCTTC
CSATTSEPYGYTF
>.|TRBV25-1|.|TRBJ2-7|12
TGTGCCAGCAGTGAATATGGCCGTGAGCAGTACTTC
CASSEYGREQYF
>once|TRBV30|.|TRBJ1-2|16
TGTGCCTGGACCCTCCCGCTGGCTCTACATAACTATGGCTACACCTTC
CAWTLPLALHNYGYTF
>.|TRBV21-1|.|TRBJ1-2|17
TGTGCCAGCAGCCAGGACAGGGGGTCGCTAACTAACTATGGCTACACCTTC
CASSQDRGSLTNYGYTF
>few|TRBV29-1|TRBD2|TRBJ2-7|13
TGCAGCGTTGGCCTAGCGGGGATCTACGAGCAGTACTTC
CSVGLAGIYEQYF
>.|TRBV12-3/TRBV12-4|.|TRBJ1-5|12
TGTGCCAGCAGCACCCCCCATCAGCCCCAGCATTTT
CASSTPHQPQHF
>.|TRBV7-3|.|TRBJ2-1|15
TGTGCCAGCAGTCTAAACGGGGGCGTAAACAATGAGCAGTTCTTC
CASSLNGGVNNEQFF